This T cell receptor beta chain was observed in a study of response to subunit inactivated influenza vaccine. The CDR3 sequence is 15 residues long. Trimming cost V 6 bases and J 4 bases; bases outside gene matches: 8. Germline V gene lookup returns CDR1 WSHSY and CDR2 SAAADI. TCRdb used MiXCR to reprocess the RT-PCR reads, holding one entry per CDR3 protein. The data show 500,000 to 750,000 distinct CDR3 sequences, around 13% seen once. Material: PBMCs from blood, obtained 11 to 12 days after vaccination. The TCR was taken from a man in his fifties who received an inactivated influenza vaccine. The chain joins TRBV10-2 to TRBJ2-1, with 8 bases fitting TRBD2. The CDR3: CASRLGGAVYNEQFF. Here the CDR3 DNA reads TGCGCCAGCAGACTCGGGGGGGCCGTGTACAATGAGCAGTTCTTC.